The 11 T cell receptor beta chains below come from one sample, sequenced in a study of persistence of HIV-infected CD4 T cells. Stimulation used 8 to 10 ug/mL lysate from CMV-infected fibroblasts. Memory cells lacking CD40L and CD69 with high CD45RO were sorted. The immunoSEQ assay was version 4, run in survey mode. Assay: immunoSEQ multiplex PCR; the TCRdb copy retains only in-frame clones and omits some. The repertoire holds 25,000 to 30,000 clones, with around four fifths as singletons. Antigen specificity for these receptors is unknown. Here the sequenced sample was CD4+ T cells sorted from PBMCs after approximately 20-hour stimulation, taken from a patient who received antiretroviral therapy. Source of these receptors: an adult woman with HIV who was CMV-seropositive.

V usage is TRBV10-1 and J usage is TRBJ2-3; 7 nucleotides align to TRBD2. CDR3 length: 14 amino acids. CDR1 and CDR2 from the germline V gene are WNHNN and SYGVQD (reference sequence). V trimming: 7 bases; J trimming: 0 bases; junction bases outside the gene matches: 4. The CDR3 region has the DNA TGCGCCAGCAATACGGGGGGAAGCACAGATACGCAGTATTTT. Its translation: CASNTGGSTDTQYF.

This clone was found a few times. This sequence joins TRBV29-1 and TRBJ2-1; no firm D call. The CDR3 has 13 amino acids. V dropped 4 bases and J dropped 0 bases, with 7 bases sitting between them. Germline CDR1 and CDR2: SQVTM and ANQGSEA. The CDR3 spells CSVGLGSYNEQFF. In DNA form, the CDR3 reads TGCAGCGTTGGGCTGGGCTCCTACAATGAGCAGTTCTTC.

This clone has more than one count but fewer than ten. The gene calls are TRBV3-1 (or the pseudogene TRBV3-2) and TRBJ1-2; D is uncertain. CDR1 and CDR2 from the germline V gene are LGHDT and YNNKEL (reference sequence). Between the trimmed V and J ends, which lost 4 bases and 8 bases, there was a span of 11 bases. The CDR3 runs to 12 residues. The CDR3 sequence: CASSPWNGGYTF. The CDR3 nucleotides read TGTGCCAGCAGCCCCTGGAACGGCGGCTACACCTTC.

The chain combines TRBV4-1 with TRBJ2-6; a possible D gene is TRBD1 (6 bases). CDR1 is MGHRA and CDR2 is YSYEKL in the germline V gene. This CDR3 is built from 16 residues. V was clipped by 3 bases and J by 4 bases, with 13 bases between them. Here the CDR3 DNA reads TGCGCCAGCAGCCACAATACAGGGTCCGGGGCCAACGTCCTGACTTTC. As protein: CASSHNTGSGANVLTF.

V usage is TRBV3-1 (or the pseudogene TRBV3-2) and J usage is TRBJ2-4; the match to TRBD1 covers 10 bases. V trimming: 0 bases; J trimming: 6 bases; junction bases outside the gene matches: 5. The germline V gene has CDR1 LGHDT and CDR2 YNNKEL (reference sequence). The CDR3 spans 16 residues. The CDR3 sequence is CASSQDLGDRGNIQYF. The CDR3 DNA is TGTGCCAGCAGCCAAGATCTGGGGGACAGGGGAAACATTCAGTACTTC.

This clone has just a few counts. V usage is TRBV7-9 and J usage is TRBJ1-2; no firm D call. The CDR3 spans 12 residues. From germline, CDR1 is SEHNR and CDR2 FQNEAQ (reference sequence). The V gene lost 1 base and the J gene lost 9 bases, with 9 bases spanning the gap. CDR3 DNA sequence: TGTGCCAGCAGCTTAGACGCGGGGAGCTACACCTTC. Encoded protein: CASSLDAGSYTF.

The rearrangement links TRBV3-1 (or the pseudogene TRBV3-2) to TRBJ1-1; D gene uncertain. Germline V CDR1 and CDR2: LGHDT, YNNKEL (reference sequence). The CDR3 has 14 residues. V dropped 0 bases and J dropped 11 bases, with 16 bases sitting between them. CDR3 in amino acids: CASSQDSDRTRAFF. The CDR3 bases are TGTGCCAGCAGCCAAGATTCGGATAGGACGCGGGCTTTCTTT.

In its sample, this clone ranks as medium-sized. The J gene is TRBJ1-5, the V gene TRBV2, with D hard to call. V was shortened by 7 bases and J by 2 bases, with 6 bases between the two germline ends. The CDR3 sequence is 12 residues long. Germline V gives CDR1 SNHLY, CDR2 FYNNEI. The CDR3 protein is CASTGGNQPQHF. The CDR3 DNA follows: TGTGCCAGCACGGGAGGCAATCAGCCCCAGCATTTT. Complete variable domain (other parts from reference TRBV2 and TRBJ1-5): EPEVTQTPSHQVTQMGQEVILRCVPISNHLYFYWYRQILGQKVEFLVSFYNNEISEKSEIFDDQFSVERPDGSNFTLKIRSTKLEDSAMYFCASTGGNQPQHFGDGTRLSIL.

This clone was picked up a small number of times. The genes are TRBV5-1 and TRBJ1-6; unclear D gene. Germline values: CDR1 SGHRS, CDR2 YFSETQ. This CDR3 is built from 15 residues. V gave up 1 base and J gave up 8 bases, with 13 bases separating them. The CDR3, as DNA: TGCGCCAGCAGCTTGCGGGCCGGAGGAGATTCACCCCTCCACTTT. Residues: CASSLRAGGDSPLHF.

J is TRBJ1-1 and V is TRBV10-3; no clear D. This CDR3 region has 13 residues. In germline, CDR1 is ENHRY, CDR2 SYGVKD. Trimming removed 4 bases from V and 0 bases from J, with 6 bases in between. CDR3 loop: CAISATVNTEAFF. CDR3 nucleotide sequence: TGTGCCATCAGTGCGACGGTGAACACTGAAGCTTTCTTT.

The chain links TRBV14 to TRBJ2-1; D may correspond to TRBD1 or TRBD2 (5 bases each). Trimming took 1 base from V and 12 from J, leaving 10 bases between them. Germline V gene lookup returns CDR1 SGHDN and CDR2 FVKESK. The length of the CDR3 is 12 residues. CDR3 in amino acids: CASSQAGTRQFF. The CDR3 region has the DNA TGTGCCAGCAGCCAAGCGGGGACCCGGCAGTTCTTC.